A selection of T cell receptor beta chains follows, all from one sample in a study of CD4 T cells in relation to SARS-CoV-2 and coronaviruses. Here immunoSEQ multiplex PCR was the method, and the copy in TCRdb shows in-frame clones only, minus some. This sample carries about 20,000 clones, less than 80% of them seen once, and the ten largest clones take 16%. Their antigens are not known. Sequencing input: CD4+ T cells from PBMCs, cultured in vitro. The receptors derive from a human donor in good health. Both conserved end residues are part of each CDR3. D genes are given only for firm matches. Clone size appears in some rows only: once, few, many, or a class for an expanded clone.

v_call,d_call,clone_size,j_call,cdr3_nt,cdr3_aa
TRBV2,TRBD1,.,TRBJ2-7,TGTGCCAGCAGGGAAAGGACAGGGATGGCCTACGAGCAGTACTTC,CASRERTGMAYEQYF
TRBV4-1,.,.,TRBJ2-1,TGCGCCAGCAGCCAAGACTCGGTCGCCAGAACAACCTACAATGAGCAGTTCTTC,CASSQDSVARTTYNEQFF
TRBV18,.,.,TRBJ2-5,TGTGCCAGCTCACAAATGCCTACAGGGTTAGAGACCCAGTACTTC,CASSQMPTGLETQYF
TRBV20-1,.,.,TRBJ2-1,TGCAGTTTTGGGGAGCGCAATGAGCAGTTCTTC,CSFGERNEQFF
TRBV28,TRBD1,once,TRBJ1-2,TGTGCCAGCAGTTCCCCCGGGACAGGGAACTATGGCTACACCTTC,CASSSPGTGNYGYTF
TRBV18,TRBD1,.,TRBJ1-6,TGTGCCAGCTCACTTTCCGGGACAGGGAACGGAACTCCCCTCCACTTT,CASSLSGTGNGTPLHF
TRBV12-3/TRBV12-4,.,.,TRBJ2-1,TGTGCCAGCCTTCAGGATCTTAAACATGAGCAGTTCTTC,CASLQDLKHEQFF
TRBV12-3/TRBV12-4,.,.,TRBJ1-1,TGTGCCAGCAGTTTAGAGGTCGGACAGAATGCTTTCTTT,CASSLEVGQNAFF
TRBV6-6,.,.,TRBJ1-5,TGTGCCAGCAGTACGGGGGTCAGGGATTATCAGCCCCAGCATTTT,CASSTGVRDYQPQHF
TRBV27,.,.,TRBJ2-1,TGTGCCAGCAGTTTAGGAGGGAGTTCCTACAATGAGCAGTTCTTC,CASSLGGSSYNEQFF
TRBV19,.,.,TRBJ1-6,TGTGCCAGTAGTATGTGGCCCTCCTATAATTCACCCCTCCACTTT,CASSMWPSYNSPLHF
TRBV5-1,.,.,TRBJ1-4,TGCGCCAGCAGGGAAGGAAGCACAACTAATGAAAAACTGTTTTTT,CASREGSTTNEKLFF
TRBV18,TRBD1,.,TRBJ1-2,TGTGCCAGCTCACCGACAGGGGGCAACTATGGCTACACCTTC,CASSPTGGNYGYTF
TRBV4-2,.,.,TRBJ2-6,TGTGCCAGCAGCCCCCTCTCTGGGGCCAACGTCCTGACTTTC,CASSPLSGANVLTF
TRBV5-1,.,.,TRBJ2-3,TGCGCCAGCAGCCCGAACAACGCAGATACGCAGTATTTT,CASSPNNADTQYF
TRBV14,.,.,TRBJ2-2,TGTGCCAGCAGCCAAGTGTCGGGGGCCACCGGGGAGCTGTTTTTT,CASSQVSGATGELFF
TRBV15,TRBD2,.,TRBJ2-5,TGTGCCACCAGCAGAGTCGGGGGGATCGAGACCCAGTACTTC,CATSRVGGIETQYF
TRBV10-3,.,once,TRBJ2-2,TGTGCCATCATATTTGGGCGGGGACAGACAAACACCGGGGAGCTGTTTTTT,CAIIFGRGQTNTGELFF
TRBV30,.,once,TRBJ1-2,TGTGCCTGGATACGAAGGACCGTATATAACTATGGCTACACCTTC,CAWIRRTVYNYGYTF
TRBV18,TRBD1,.,TRBJ1-4,TGTGCCAGCTCTCCTACGACAGGGAGCACTAATGAAAAACTGTTTTTT,CASSPTTGSTNEKLFF
TRBV20-1,.,.,TRBJ1-6,TGCAGTGCCCCTCAAGGTTTACCCCTCCACTTT,CSAPQGLPLHF
TRBV18,TRBD1,.,TRBJ1-3,TGTGCCAGCTCACCAGGGACAGAGTCTGGAAACACCATATATTTT,CASSPGTESGNTIYF
TRBV4-1,.,.,TRBJ2-7,TGCGCCAGCAGCCAAGAGCGGCTAGGATTGTATGAGCAGTACTTC,CASSQERLGLYEQYF
TRBV27,.,.,TRBJ2-1,TGTGCCAGCAGACCGGGACCCAACTCGGATGAGCAGTTCTTC,CASRPGPNSDEQFF
TRBV3-1/TRBV3-2,.,.,TRBJ2-3,TGTGCCAGCAGTCGAGCAGATACGCAGTATTTT,CASSRADTQYF
TRBV29-1,TRBD1,.,TRBJ2-4,TGCAGCGTCGCAACGGACAGGGGATCCAAAAACATTCAGTACTTC,CSVATDRGSKNIQYF
TRBV6-5,.,.,TRBJ2-4,TGTGCCAGCAGTTACTCCTGGTGGCTAGCCAAAAACATTCAGTACTTC,CASSYSWWLAKNIQYF
TRBV9,.,few,TRBJ1-6,TGTGCCAGCAGCGTAGGGGGACGGCCCGATTCACCCCTCCACTTT,CASSVGGRPDSPLHF
TRBV27,.,.,TRBJ1-6,TGTGCCAGCAGTCGTGCACAGACTTATAATTCACCCCTCCACTTT,CASSRAQTYNSPLHF
TRBV5-1,.,.,TRBJ1-1,TGCGCCAGCAGCCTTACCGCTTTGACTGAAGCTTTCTTT,CASSLTALTEAFF
TRBV24-1,.,.,TRBJ1-2,TGTGCCACCTCCGAACCGGGTCGGGACTATGGCTACACCTTC,CATSEPGRDYGYTF
TRBV18,TRBD1,.,TRBJ2-5,TGTGCCAGCTCACCTACAGGGGTGCGCGAGACCCAGTACTTC,CASSPTGVRETQYF
TRBV5-1,.,.,TRBJ2-7,TGCGCCAGCAGCCAAGGAGGGCCCGACGAGCAGTACTTC,CASSQGGPDEQYF
TRBV3-1/TRBV3-2,.,.,TRBJ1-2,TGTGCCAGCAGCCAAGATCGTAACTATGGCTACACCTTC,CASSQDRNYGYTF
TRBV19,TRBD2,.,TRBJ2-1,TGTGCCAGTAGTATAGGAGGGGCGGGAGGGCCCGACAATGAGCAGTTCTTC,CASSIGGAGGPDNEQFF
TRBV6-1,TRBD2,.,TRBJ2-3,TGTGCCAGCACCGAGACTAGCGGGAGCGATACGCAGTATTTT,CASTETSGSDTQYF
TRBV7-2,TRBD2,.,TRBJ2-3,TGTGCCAGCAGCTTAGTTAGGACTAGCGGGAGCGGAGGGCATACGCAGTATTTT,CASSLVRTSGSGGHTQYF
TRBV28,TRBD1,few,TRBJ1-5,TGTGCCAGCAGTGTACTCACAGGGGGCAATCAGCCCCAGCATTTT,CASSVLTGGNQPQHF
TRBV7-9,TRBD1,.,TRBJ2-7,TGTGCCAGCAGAACGGGACAGGGATCTCCCGAGCAGTACTTC,CASRTGQGSPEQYF
TRBV20-1,TRBD2,.,TRBJ2-1,TGCAGTGCTAGACTTGGGGGGGTTAAATTCTTC,CSARLGGVKFF
TRBV11-3,.,.,TRBJ2-1,TGTGCCAGCAGCTTAGATCCTAGGCAGGAGGAGCGTTTGAAGCAGTTCTTC,CASSLDPRQEERLKQFF
TRBV4-1,.,.,TRBJ2-5,TGCGCCAGCAGCCAACAAGATCAGGGCCTCTCCAAAGAGACCCAGTACTTC,CASSQQDQGLSKETQYF
TRBV28,.,.,TRBJ2-2,TGTGCCAGCCTCCAGGGTAACACCGGGGAGCTGTTTTTT,CASLQGNTGELFF
TRBV10-2,TRBD1,once,TRBJ2-7,TGCGCCAGCAGTTCAGACAGGGCGTCATACGAGCAGTACTTC,CASSSDRASYEQYF
TRBV24-1,.,.,TRBJ1-5,TGTGCCACCAGTGTGGCAGGCACTGATAATCAGCCCCAGCATTTT,CATSVAGTDNQPQHF
TRBV11-2,.,.,TRBJ1-1,TGTGCCAGCAGCTTACGTACTGAAGCTTTCTTT,CASSLRTEAFF
TRBV3-1/TRBV3-2,.,once,TRBJ2-1,TGTGCCAGCAGCCAAGATTCCGGGGCTCACAATGAGCAGTTCTTC,CASSQDSGAHNEQFF
TRBV15,TRBD1,.,TRBJ2-2,TGTGCCACCAGCAGGAGACAGGGGGCTTATACCGGGGAGCTGTTTTTT,CATSRRQGAYTGELFF
TRBV3-1/TRBV3-2,.,.,TRBJ2-7,TGTGCCAGCAGCCAAGACTCGTTCGACGAGCAGTACTTC,CASSQDSFDEQYF